Listed below are T cell receptor beta chains from one sample, sequenced in a study of blood T cell repertoires in COVID-19. This table comes from immunoSEQ multiplex PCR, and its TCRdb copy is limited to in-frame clones, with some not included. The sample carries 55,000 to 80,000 clones, about three quarters recorded once. Sequencing used peripheral blood. Source of these receptors: a human donor in a cohort sampled during active COVID-19. The CDR3 runs from the conserved cysteine through the conserved F or W. D genes are given only for firm matches. Some rows have no size entry. The others give once, few or many, or a class for an expanded clone.

j_call,d_call,clone_size,v_call,cdr3_nt,cdr3_aa
TRBJ2-4,NA,NA,TRBV11-2,TGTGCCAGCAGCCGGGAGCAGGGCGACACCATTCAGTACTTC,CASSREQGDTIQYF
TRBJ2-7,TRBD2,NA,TRBV19,TGTGCCAGTAGTATGGGGACTAGTTTATCCCGCGAGCAGTACTTC,CASSMGTSLSREQYF
TRBJ1-1,TRBD1,NA,TRBV25-1,TGTGCCAGCAGTGTAGGGACAGGGGGCGAAGGTGAAGCTTTCTTT,CASSVGTGGEGEAFF
TRBJ2-3,TRBD2,NA,TRBV29-1,TGCAGCGTTGAAGATTGGGCGGCTAGCGGTACACGCACAGATACGCAGTATTTT,CSVEDWAASGTRTDTQYF
TRBJ1-2,TRBD1,NA,TRBV4-1,TGCGCCAGCAGCCAAGCAGGGGGACAGCTTGCCTTC,CASSQAGGQLAF
TRBJ2-5,NA,NA,TRBV18,TGTGCCAGCTCACCCCAGATCCAAGAGACCCAGTACTTC,CASSPQIQETQYF
TRBJ1-1,NA,NA,TRBV5-8,TGTGCCAGCAGCTTTCGGTCTGCTGAAGCTTTCTTT,CASSFRSAEAFF
TRBJ2-3,NA,once,TRBV28,TGTGCCAGCAGCTCTCTGGGGGGGCGCGGGACAGATACGCAGTATTTT,CASSSLGGRGTDTQYF
TRBJ1-6,TRBD1,NA,TRBV4-1,TGCGCCAGCAGCCAAGATCCGGGACAGGGGTGGTCACCCCTCCACTTT,CASSQDPGQGWSPLHF
TRBJ2-7,NA,NA,TRBV6-6,TGTGCCAGCAGTCCGTTCGGGTACGACGAGCAGTACTTC,CASSPFGYDEQYF
TRBJ2-7,TRBD1,NA,TRBV25-1,TGTGCCAGCAGTGCGGGACAGGGGTACGAGCAGTACTTC,CASSAGQGYEQYF
TRBJ2-1,NA,NA,TRBV5-1,TGCGCCAGTCCCCTTATCGGAAACAGGGACGGTGAGCAGTTCTTC,CASPLIGNRDGEQFF
TRBJ2-2,NA,NA,TRBV7-8,TGTGCCAGCAGCTCCTCTAGCGCTGCGAACACCGGGGAGCTGTTTTTT,CASSSSSAANTGELFF
TRBJ2-7,NA,NA,TRBV12-2,TGTGCAAGTCGGCAGGGACTAGCGGGGTACTCCTACGAGCAGTACTTC,CASRQGLAGYSYEQYF
TRBJ2-7,TRBD1,NA,TRBV5-1,TGCGCCAGCAGCTTGGGGACAGGGACCTACGAGCAGTACTTC,CASSLGTGTYEQYF
TRBJ2-5,NA,few,TRBV9,TGTGCCAGCAGCGTGGAAAAGGGGAAGTCTCAAGAGACCCAGTACTTC,CASSVEKGKSQETQYF
TRBJ1-6,NA,NA,TRBV21-1,TGTGCCAGCAGCAAGGGACAGAGCTCCTATAATTCACCCCTCCACTTT,CASSKGQSSYNSPLHF
TRBJ2-6,NA,NA,TRBV28,TGTGCCAGCAGTTTAGTTCCAGGGGAGTTGTCTGGGGCCAACGTCCTGACTTTC,CASSLVPGELSGANVLTF
TRBJ2-4,NA,NA,TRBV7-9,TGTGCCAGCAGCTCAGGGATAGCCAAAAACATTCAGTACTTC,CASSSGIAKNIQYF
TRBJ1-1,NA,NA,TRBV27,TGTGCCAGCAGTCCCGACTTGAACACTGAAGCTTTCTTT,CASSPDLNTEAFF
TRBJ2-6,NA,once,TRBV30,TGTGCCTGGAGTACCTCCGGGTCTGGGGCCAACGTCCTGACTTTC,CAWSTSGSGANVLTF
TRBJ1-2,TRBD1,few,TRBV6-6,TGTGCCACAGACAGGGGTTATGGCTACACCTTC,CATDRGYGYTF
TRBJ2-1,TRBD2,NA,TRBV6-5,TGTGCCAGCAGCCCGGGACTAGCGGGAGGCAATGAGCAGTTCTTC,CASSPGLAGGNEQFF
TRBJ1-6,NA,NA,TRBV27,TGTGCCAGCAGTTTACGGCTCGGAGGGACCAAACCCCTCCACTTT,CASSLRLGGTKPLHF
TRBJ1-1,NA,once,TRBV10-3,TGTGCCATCAGTGATCAGGGAAGCTACATGAACACTGAAGCTTTCTTT,CAISDQGSYMNTEAFF
TRBJ2-2,NA,NA,TRBV7-9,TGTGCCAGCAGCTTAGATGGGCCCGGGGAGCTGTTTTTT,CASSLDGPGELFF
TRBJ2-7,TRBD1,NA,TRBV14,TGTGCCAGCAGCCAAGATACAGGGGCAGACTTCACCTACGAGCAGTACTTC,CASSQDTGADFTYEQYF
TRBJ2-7,NA,few,TRBV27,TGTGCCAGCAGTTTTCACAGTACATCCTACGAGCAGTACTTC,CASSFHSTSYEQYF
TRBJ2-3,NA,NA,TRBV6-6,TGTGCCAGCACTGATCGGTCTAGCACAGATACGCAGTATTTT,CASTDRSSTDTQYF